What follows are 26 T cell receptor beta chains derived from one specimen sequenced in a study of shared clonotypes between healthy human individuals. Profiled with immunoSEQ multiplex PCR; TCRdb holds only in-frame clones, not every one. The data hold more than 900,000 clones, with approximately 80% observed a single time. Sequencing was done on a sample of memory CD4+ T cells from PBMCs. Subset reported: CD45RA-negative fraction. The receptors were sampled from a man in his late teens or twenties in good health. Some clones in this sample may be carry-over from other donors' samples.

The chain combines TRBV18 with TRBJ2-3, with TRBD1 matching over 7 bases. Germline V lookup: CDR1 KGHSH, CDR2 LQKENI. The CDR3 is made up of 14 amino acids. The junction had 6 bases not matched to a gene; V was cut back by 8 bases and J by 1 base. As DNA, the CDR3 is TGTGCCAGCCAAGGACAGGCAGGCACAGATACGCAGTATTTT. This translates into CASQGQAGTDTQYF.

J is TRBJ2-7 and V is TRBV28; D is perhaps TRBD2 (5 bases). This CDR3 has 15 residues. Trimming took 6 bases from V and 0 from J, leaving 15 bases between them. The germline CDR1 and CDR2 sequences are MDHEN and SYDVKM. The CDR3 bases are TGTGCCAGCAGGCGACCGACGGGGATCTCCTACGAGCAGTACTTC. Its protein is CASRRPTGISYEQYF.

This clone appeared once. At the DNA level, this CDR3 is encoded by other sequences in the same sample as well. The V and J genes are TRBV7-3 and TRBJ2-1, with 7 bases identical to TRBD2. The CDR3 length is 14 residues. Germline V gives CDR1 SGHTA, CDR2 FQGTGA. J was trimmed by 2 bases and V by 5 bases; bases with no gene match: 3. Here the CDR3 DNA reads TGTGCCAGCAGCCCTGGACTAGCCTACAATGAGCAGTTCTTC. As protein: CASSPGLAYNEQFF. Full variable domain (outside the CDR3, taken from reference TRBV7-3 and TRBJ2-1): GAGVSQTPSNKVTEKGKYVELRCDPISGHTALYWYRQSLGQGPEFLIYFQGTGAADDSGLPNDRFFAVRPEGSVSTLKIQRTERGDSAVYLCASSPGLAYNEQFFGPGTRLTVL.

The rearrangement joins TRBV7-2 to TRBJ1-1; TRBD1 matches at 9 bases. With V trimmed by 5 bases and J by 3 bases, 7 bases remained unmatched. Germline V gene sequence: CDR1 SGHTA, CDR2 FQGNSA. The CDR3 contains 15 residues. Here the CDR3 reads CASSTRTGADTEAFF. Here the CDR3 DNA reads TGTGCCAGCAGCACCCGGACAGGGGCGGACACTGAAGCTTTCTTT.

The chain has TRBV7-9 and TRBJ1-4; D remains ambiguous. CDR3 size: 12 residues. V lost 3 bases to trimming and J lost 8 bases, with 7 bases between them. Germline loops: CDR1 SEHNR, CDR2 FQNEAQ (reference sequence). The CDR3 nucleotides read TGTGCCAGCAGCTTCGTCGCAGAAAAACTGTTTTTT. As protein: CASSFVAEKLFF.

This chain joins TRBV5-1 and TRBJ2-1; the match to TRBD1 covers 8 bases. CDR3 length: 13 residues. Germline V lookup: CDR1 SGHRS, CDR2 YFSETQ. With V trimmed by 4 bases and J by 7 bases, 4 bases remained unmatched. The CDR3 reads CASSQGQANEQFF. The CDR3 DNA sequence: TGCGCCAGCAGCCAGGGACAGGCTAATGAGCAGTTCTTC.

This clone turned up a few times. The chain has TRBV10-2 and TRBJ1-1, with TRBD1 as a possible D gene (6 bases). This CDR3 is built from 16 residues. Germline V gene data show CDR1 as WSHSY and CDR2 as SAAADI. Trimming pared 6 bases from V and 1 base from J, leaving 18 bases between. As DNA, the CDR3 is TGCGCCAGCAGGGACAGACGGGACACCGAGAACACTGAAGCTTTCTTT. It codes for CASRDRRDTENTEAFF.

A note on this clone: Other DNA sequences in this sample translate to the same CDR3. The chain uses TRBV7-2 and TRBJ2-5; D is unclear. The CDR3 runs 12 residues. Germline V gene data show CDR1 as SGHTA and CDR2 as FQGNSA. Between the trimmed V and J ends, which lost 6 bases and 2 bases, there was a span of 7 bases. Written as DNA, the CDR3 is TGTGCCAGCAGTCGGGCACAAGAGACCCAGTACTTC. Its protein product is CASSRAQETQYF. The full variable domain, with the rest looked up from reference TRBV7-2 and TRBJ2-5, is GAGVSQSPSNKVTEKGKDVELRCDPISGHTALYWYRQSLGQGLEFLIYFQGNSAPDKSGLPSDRFSAERTGGSVSTLTIQRTQQEDSAVYLCASSRAQETQYFGPGTRLLVL.

As DNA, the CDR3 is TGCGCCAGCACCGAGGGACAGGGCTACACCGGGGAGCTGTTTTTT. Residues: CASTEGQGYTGELFF. The chain is built from TRBV5-1 and TRBJ2-2; the match to TRBD1 covers 9 bases. The V segment lost 6 bases and the J segment 3 bases; nucleotides outside the gene matches: 6. The CDR3 is 15 residues long. Germline CDR1 is SGHRS and CDR2 is YFSETQ.

V gene TRBV5-4 combines with J gene TRBJ2-3, with D unresolved. Germline V gene data show CDR1 as SGHNT and CDR2 as YYREEE (reference sequence). The CDR3 contains 12 residues. Trimming stripped 3 bases from V and 5 bases from J, with 7 bases between. CDR3 residues: CASSSDGDTQYF. DNA of the CDR3: TGTGCCAGCAGCTCTGATGGAGATACGCAGTATTTT.

V usage is TRBV11-3 and J usage is TRBJ2-1; weak D call: TRBD2 (5 bases). The CDR3 runs to 14 residues. Trimming removed 3 bases from V and 0 bases from J, with 6 bases in between. Germline CDR1 and CDR2: SGHNT and YENEEA. The CDR3 here is CASSLDFSYNEQFF. CDR3 bases: TGTGCCAGCAGCTTGGACTTCTCCTACAATGAGCAGTTCTTC.

The gene calls are TRBV5-1 and TRBJ2-7; D may be TRBD2 (6 bases). CDR1 SGHRS and CDR2 YFSETQ come from the germline V gene. The CDR3 totals 18 residues. V was trimmed by 0 bases and J by 6 bases, leaving 25 bases between them. This chain's CDR3 is CASSLGRRRDQRPREQYF. CDR3 DNA sequence: TGCGCCAGCAGCTTGGGAAGACGGCGGGACCAAAGACCCCGCGAGCAGTACTTC.

This chain links TRBV5-4 with TRBJ1-2; TRBD1 matches 12 bases. Germline trimming cut 4 bases from V and 8 bases from J; bases unmatched to any gene: 15. The CDR3 loop spans 17 amino acids. The V gene's germline CDR1 is SGHNT and CDR2 YYREEE (reference sequence). CDR3 amino acids: CASSQSPGQGAQGGYTF. For the CDR3, the DNA is TGTGCCAGCAGCCAAAGCCCGGGACAGGGGGCCCAGGGGGGCTACACCTTC.

In regard to this clone: Other DNA sequences in the sample encode the same CDR3. V gene TRBV20-1 combines with J gene TRBJ2-3; possible D gene TRBD2, 6 bases. Germline lookup yields CDR1 DFQATT and CDR2 SNEGSKA (reference sequence). The CDR3 length is 11 residues. V lost 6 bases, J lost 6 bases, and 10 bases lay in between. This CDR3 is CSARLGDTQYF. The CDR3 DNA sequence: TGCAGTGCCCGACTAGGGGATACGCAGTATTTT.

This chain connects TRBV7-9 to TRBJ2-1; no firm D call. V lost 2 bases to trimming and J lost 12 bases, with 14 bases between them. CDR1 SEHNR and CDR2 FQNEAQ come from the germline V gene (reference sequence). This CDR3 is 13 amino acids long. The CDR3, as DNA: TGTGCCAGCAGCTTATCGATGGTCATGGGGCAGTTCTTC. It yields the protein CASSLSMVMGQFF.

DNA of the CDR3: TGTGCCAGCAGTGACCCGGGGCCCTATGGCTACACCTTC. The encoded protein is CASSDPGPYGYTF. V and J are TRBV2 and TRBJ1-2; tentatively, D is TRBD1 (5 bases). Trimming removed 3 bases from V and 4 bases from J, with 9 bases in between. CDR3 size: 13 residues. CDR1 is SNHLY, CDR2 FYNNEI, per germline. The full variable domain, rest sourced from reference TRBV2 and TRBJ1-2, is EPEVTQTPSHQVTQMGQEVILRCVPISNHLYFYWYRQILGQKVEFLVSFYNNEISEKSEIFDDQFSVERPDGSNFTLKIRSTKLEDSAMYFCASSDPGPYGYTFGSGTRLTVV.

The V gene is TRBV5-1, the J gene TRBJ1-1; 8 bases fit TRBD1. V was clipped by 4 bases and J by 3 bases; unmatched bases: 11. Germline CDR1 reads SGHRS; CDR2 reads YFSETQ. The CDR3 spans 16 residues. This CDR3 reads CASSAEGQGAYTEAFF. For the CDR3, the DNA is TGCGCCAGCAGCGCCGAGGGGCAGGGGGCCTACACTGAAGCTTTCTTT. Supplemented by reference TRBV5-1 and TRBJ1-1, the full variable domain reads KAGVTQTPRYLIKTRGQQVTLSCSPISGHRSVSWYQQTPGQGLQFLFEYFSETQRNKGNFPGRFSGRQFSNSRSEMNVSTLELGDSALYLCASSAEGQGAYTEAFFGQGTRLTVV.

About this clone: Other nucleotide sequences from this sample produce the same CDR3. The V call is TRBV5-1, the J call TRBJ2-5; TRBD1 matches 7 bases. From germline, CDR1 is SGHRS and CDR2 YFSETQ. The V and J ends lost 4 bases and 2 bases, in that order; junction bases with no gene match: 5. This CDR3 is built from 14 residues. CDR3 bases: TGCGCCAGCAGCCCGGGGACAGCACAAGAGACCCAGTACTTC. As protein: CASSPGTAQETQYF. Looking up the rest from reference TRBV5-1 and TRBJ2-5 gives the full variable domain: KAGVTQTPRYLIKTRGQQVTLSCSPISGHRSVSWYQQTPGQGLQFLFEYFSETQRNKGNFPGRFSGRQFSNSRSEMNVSTLELGDSALYLCASSPGTAQETQYFGPGTRLLVL.

This chain joins TRBV5-1 and TRBJ2-1; 10 bases are a match to TRBD1. Per the germline V gene, CDR1 is SGHRS and CDR2 is YFSETQ. V was clipped by 3 bases and J by 8 bases; unmatched bases: 5. The CDR3 consists of 14 residues. Here the CDR3 reads CASSSGQGWDEQFF. CDR3 DNA sequence: TGCGCCAGCAGCTCGGGACAGGGGTGGGATGAGCAGTTCTTC.

The V and J genes are TRBV25-1 and TRBJ2-6, with D maybe TRBD2 (5 bases). This CDR3 spans 12 amino acids. Germline V gene lookup returns CDR1 MGHDK and CDR2 SYGVNS. V gave up 11 bases and J gave up 4 bases, with 9 bases separating them. CDR3 coding DNA: TGTGCCGGCCGAGGGGGGGCCAACGTCCTGACTTTC. This translates into CAGRGGANVLTF. Using reference TRBV25-1 and TRBJ2-6 for the parts outside the CDR3, the full variable domain is EADIYQTPRYLVIGTGKKITLECSQTMGHDKMYWYQQDPGMELHLIHYSYGVNSTEKGDLSSESTVSRIRTEHFPLTLESARPSHTSQYLCAGRGGANVLTFGAGSRLTVL.

This rearrangement joins TRBV2 to TRBJ2-1, with TRBD2 matching over 7 bases. The CDR3 extends over 10 amino acids. V was pared by 6 bases and J by 13 bases, with 3 bases of the junction left unmatched. Per germline, CDR1 SNHLY and CDR2 FYNNEI. DNA for the CDR3: TGTGCCAGCAGAGGGACTACACAGTTCTTC. As protein: CASRGTTQFF.

The chain carries TRBV28 and TRBJ2-7; TRBD2 might be the D (7 bases). This CDR3 has 14 residues. CDR1 MDHEN and CDR2 SYDVKM come from the germline V gene. The V end was cut by 2 bases, the J end by 7 bases, with 15 bases between. The CDR3 sequence is CASSLGGARGEQYF. In DNA form, the CDR3 reads TGTGCCAGCAGTTTAGGGGGGGCGCGAGGTGAGCAGTACTTC.

The rearrangement joins TRBV15 to TRBJ2-1, with no clear D. The V end was cut by 5 bases, the J end by 3 bases, with 5 bases between. CDR1 and CDR2 from the germline V gene are LNHNV and YYDKDF (reference sequence). This CDR3 contains 12 residues. In DNA form, the CDR3 reads TGTGCCACCAGCCTAGGCTACAATGAGCAGTTCTTC. This gives the protein CATSLGYNEQFF. Full variable domain (rest looked up from reference TRBV15 and TRBJ2-1): DAMVIQNPRYQVTQFGKPVTLSCSQTLNHNVMYWYQQKSSQAPKLLFHYYDKDFNNEADTPDNFQSRRPNTSFCFLDIRSPGLGDTAMYLCATSLGYNEQFFGPGTRLTVL.

The chain carries TRBV7-9 and TRBJ2-2, with TRBD1 matching over 11 bases. Germline-derived CDR1 and CDR2 are SEHNR and FQNEAQ (reference sequence). The ends lost 3 bases at V and 6 bases at J; junction bases unmatched: 3. The CDR3 length is 15 residues. CDR3 nucleotides: TGTGCCAGCAGCTTTGTGGGACAGGGGGCCGGGGAGCTGTTTTTT. Its protein product is CASSFVGQGAGELFF.

J is TRBJ2-1 and V is TRBV10-3, with a tentative D call TRBD2 (5 bases). There are 15 residues in the CDR3. Deletions cut 11 bases from V and 3 bases from J, with 20 bases between. Germline V lookup: CDR1 ENHRY, CDR2 SYGVKD. The chain's CDR3 is CAAIPAGQIYNEQFF. CDR3 coding DNA: TGTGCCGCCATTCCCGCGGGCCAAATCTACAATGAGCAGTTCTTC.

The CDR3 protein is CASGGAGGTGELFF. The CDR3 nucleotides are TGCGCCAGCGGCGGGGCAGGGGGCACCGGGGAGCTGTTTTTT. This chain joins TRBV10-2 and TRBJ2-2; maybe TRBD1 (7 bases). Germline lookup yields CDR1 WSHSY and CDR2 SAAADI. There are 14 residues in the CDR3. The V end lost 8 bases, the J end lost 4 bases, and 14 bases lay between the germline ends.